This TCR beta chain is from a study of CD4 T cells in relation to SARS-CoV-2 and coronaviruses. Study context: After roughly eleven days of antigen culture, PBMC TCR beta CDR3s were sequenced.

CD4+ T cells from unexposed donors were obtained before the COVID-19 pandemic (2011-2018). Isolation of CD4+ T cells took place after about 9 days in culture. As cell numbers allowed, unexposed-donor CD4+ T cells faced SARS-CoV-2 S/N and four cold-coronavirus spikes. Each well had 2 million to 2.5 million PBMCs in 5% human AB serum with IL-2. Method: immunoSEQ multiplex PCR; TCRdb's copy keeps in-frame clones and lacks some. This table holds more than 20,000 clones, roughly 80% found once. Points on this clone: Its cognate antigen is unknown.

This CDR3 contains 15 residues. Trimming took 3 bases from V and 0 from J, leaving 9 bases between them. CDR1 is LNHDA, CDR2 SQIVND, per germline (reference sequence). This clonotype was obtained from a human donor in good health. Material: CD4+ T cells from PBMCs, cultured in vitro. The chain links TRBV19 to TRBJ2-4; D perhaps matches TRBD2 (5 bases). The CDR3 coding sequence is TGTGCCAGTAGTATGTTTCGGGAAGCCAAAAACATTCAGTACTTC. Translating it yields CASSMFREAKNIQYF.